A single sample is the source of the 7 T cell receptor beta chains below, sequenced in a study of tumor-infiltrating lymphocytes in primary liver carcinoma. Production of TCR beta cDNA used roughly 480 ng total RNA together with a constant-region primer. The TCR beta library was amplified through three nested multiplex PCR rounds in a modified ARM-PCR procedure. The study ran its first two PCR rounds for 9 to 10 cycles each, using TRBV1-TRBV30 forward primers and a C-beta reverse primer. In TCRdb, the multiplex PCR reads were re-called with MiXCR into one record per CDR3 protein. Of 80,000 or so distinct CDR3 sequences in the sample, 71% were seen once. It was from 20-30 mg of unsorted bulk tissue that RNA and DNA were co-extracted. The sequencing input was liver tumor tissue from sampling region 4. Regarding subset: tumor region T4, right-lateral pole. Receptor source: a woman in her fifties or sixties with primary liver carcinoma and hepatitis B virus infection.

This clonotype was picked up one time. The junction departs from the called germline gene at one end, perhaps through a read error. The chain has TRBV4-1 and TRBJ1-3; the match to TRBD1 covers 7 bases. The CDR3 is 16 residues long. The germline CDR1 and CDR2 sequences are MGHRA and YSYEKL. The CDR3 nucleotides read TGCGCCAGCAGCCAGGAGGACAGGAATACTGGAAACATCATATATTTT. Encoded protein: CASSQEDRNTGNIIYF.

As concerns this clonotype: The CDR3 end shows no conserved phenylalanine or tryptophan, and so a read error is likely. The chain uses TRBV11-2 and TRBJ2-2; D could derive from TRBD1 or TRBD2 (5 bases each). The CDR3 runs 12 residues. Looked up from germline, CDR1 is SGHAT and CDR2 is FQNNGV. The CDR3 is CASSFWDGKLFL. CDR3 in DNA: TGTGCCAGCAGCTTCTGGGACGGGAAGCTGTTTCTT.

A word on this clonotype: A read error may explain this, as a much larger clone is one base away. This rearrangement joins TRBV7-3 to TRBJ2-2; 7 bases map to TRBD2. Germline V gives CDR1 SGHTA, CDR2 FQGTGA. The CDR3 has 15 amino acids. This chain's CDR3 is CASSLNGGYSGDLFF. The DNA for the CDR3 is TGTGCCAGCAGCTTAAATGGAGGGTACAGCGGGGACCTGTTTTTT. The whole variable domain, remainder taken from reference TRBV7-3 and TRBJ2-2, is GAGVSQTPSNKVTEKGKYVELRCDPISGHTALYWYRQSLGQGPEFLIYFQGTGAADDSGLPNDRFFAVRPEGSVSTLKIQRTERGDSAVYLCASSLNGGYSGDLFFGEGSRLTVL.

Of note for this clonotype: Germline and junction disagree at one end, which may indicate a read error. The rearrangement uses TRBV6-1 and TRBJ2-7; D is unresolved. The CDR3 runs to 15 residues. CDR1 is MNHNS and CDR2 is SASEGT in the germline V gene. The CDR3 nucleotides are TGTGCCAGCACCTGCGGACCTAGGAGCTCCTACGAGCAGTGCTTC. This gives the protein CASTCGPRSSYEQCF.

This chain connects TRBV6-6 to TRBJ2-7, with D possibly being TRBD1 or TRBD2 (6 bases each). V gave up 6 bases and J gave up 7 bases, with 22 bases separating them. From germline, CDR1 is MNHNY and CDR2 SVGAGI (reference sequence). CDR3 length equals 15 residues. In nucleotides, the CDR3 is TGTGCCAGCAGGTCATCGGCAGGGGATGGGGGGGAGCAGTACTTC. Translated, it gives CASRSSAGDGGEQYF.

The sample holds a few counts of this clonotype. The chain links TRBV2 to TRBJ2-1; tentatively, D is TRBD1 (6 bases). Germline V CDR1 and CDR2: SNHLY, FYNNEI. This CDR3 spans 13 amino acids. With 2 bases removed from V and 13 bases from J, the gap between germline ends came to 15 bases. CDR3 amino acids: CASSEFRGREQFF. In DNA, the CDR3 is TGTGCCAGCAGTGAATTCAGGGGAAGGGAACAGTTCTTC.

Regarding this clonotype: It is unclear where the CDR3 begins or ends on the DNA, so no DNA is shown, and the CDR3 is as TCRdb lists it. V and J are TRBV6-5 and TRBJ1-2; TRBD1, the table's D call, lacks a check against the DNA. Per the germline V gene, CDR1 is MNHEY and CDR2 is SVGAGI. The CDR3 has 15 amino acids, counting both end residues. The CDR3 reads CANSYQCGDRGGYTF.